This T cell receptor (beta chain) was profiled in a study of CXCR3-negative and CXCR3-positive naive CD8 T cells. The V gene's germline CDR1 is DFQATT and CDR2 SNEGSKA (reference sequence). This CDR3 spans 15 amino acids. As for this clonotype: Its matching antigen is unknown.

UMI labels and 5' RACE were used to prepare the TRB cDNA libraries. After re-calling the 5' RACE reads, TCRdb lists one entry per CDR3 protein, DNA absent. Recorded for this sample: more than 65,000 distinct CDR3 sequences. Study-level results: Both naive subsets showed comparably high diversity, and memory CD8+ cells showed much lower diversity. The authors found comparable surface CD5 between naive subsets and inferred TCR strength from TRB CDR3 properties. CXCR3-positive naive cells had more hydrophobic TRB CDR3s than CXCR3-negative naive cells. Naive CXCR3-negative and CXCR3-positive cells had similar TRBV-TRBJ usage; memory differed.

The source is a human donor in good health. Some clones in this sample may be carry-over from other donors' samples. This rearrangement joins TRBV20-1 to TRBJ1-1. Sequences were obtained from naive CXCR3- CD8+ T cells from blood. The subset was: CD45RO-CCR7+CD27+CD95- naive CD8+ T cells lacking CXCR3 (TNR3-). The CDR3 reads CSAREPTPTNTEAFF.